This TCR beta chain was obtained from a study of tissue T cells after allogeneic stem cell transplantation. Worth noting for this clone: The gene symbols are mouse symbols. Read sequence stops 1 residue before the CDR3 end, and the germline J gene provides the missing end.

The method was immunoSEQ multiplex PCR; TCRdb's version includes in-frame clones alone and lacks a portion of them. This sample has roughly 51,000 clones, with around 72% found just once. Germline CDR1 reads SGHSA; CDR2 reads FRNQAP. The CDR3 loop spans 12 amino acids. V dropped 2 bases and J dropped 2 bases, with 2 bases sitting between them. This sequence joins TRBV16 and TRBJ2-5; no clear D gene. This clonotype originated in a pool of C57BL/6 mice in good health. Sequenced: sorted cells pooled from one or two spleens. CDR3 sequence reads: CASSLIQDTQYF. The CDR3 DNA, read in part, is TGTGCAAGCAGCTTAATCCAAGACACCCAGTAC.